Listed here are 18 T cell receptor beta chains from one sample, sequenced in a study of blood T cells in healthy people across ages. A second about 7 to 11 cycle PCR used barcoded and J-beta primers. TCRdb redid the calling of the 5' RACE reads with MiXCR, one entry per CDR3 protein. The profile covers around 900,000 distinct CDR3 sequences, with 29% appearing a single time and about 18% taken by the ten largest. Sequencing was performed on blood. The receptors shown here come from a woman aged 80 or older in good health.

This clonotype was detected only a few times. A much larger clone sits a single nucleotide away, making a read error possible. The J gene is TRBJ2-3, the V gene TRBV20-1; maybe TRBD2 (5 bases). V dropped 0 bases and J dropped 8 bases, with 21 bases sitting between them. This CDR3 has 16 amino acids. CDR1 is DFQATT and CDR2 is SNEGSKA in the germline V gene (reference sequence). The CDR3 DNA follows: TGCAGTGCTAGAGATGAGTCTCTAGTTGTTGGAGGTACGCAGTATTTT. This codes for CSARDESLVVGGTQYF.

The CDR3 sequence: CASSLWRNTGELFF. The DNA of the CDR3 is TGTGCCAGCAGTTTGTGGCGGAACACCGGGGAGCTGTTTTTT. The chain recombines TRBV12-3 or TRBV12-4 with TRBJ2-2; D remains ambiguous. CDR3 length equals 14 residues. Trimming left V 3 bases short and J 1 base short, with 6 bases between.

This clonotype was counted at least ten times. The rearrangement joins TRBV2 to TRBJ1-2, with a possible D match to TRBD1 (6 bases). The CDR3 runs 15 residues. Germline V CDR1 and CDR2: SNHLY, FYNNEI. Deletions cut 7 bases from V and 8 bases from J, with 23 bases between. In nucleotides, the CDR3 is TGTGCCAGCAACAGACGAAACCAGGGGAATGAGGGCTACACCTTC. The encoded protein is CASNRRNQGNEGYTF.

This clonotype was seen only a few times. The chain couples TRBV7-9 to TRBJ1-6; 8 nucleotides agree with TRBD1. From germline, CDR1 is SEHNR and CDR2 FQNEAQ (reference sequence). CDR3 length equals 16 residues. V dropped 5 bases and J dropped 13; count of bases not matched to a gene: 16. The CDR3 DNA reads TGTGCCAGCAGCGCGCCGGTTGGACAGGGAGGAGGGCCCCTCCACTTT. This translates into CASSAPVGQGGGPLHF.

This chain links TRBV6-2 or TRBV6-3 with TRBJ2-3; 7 bases fit TRBD1. Germline CDR1 is MNHEY and CDR2 is SVGEGT. The CDR3 sequence is 16 residues long. V was clipped by 7 bases and J by 1 base; unmatched bases: 11. CDR3 sequence reads: CASTPYRGIGTDTQYF. The CDR3 DNA reads as TGTGCCAGCACTCCTTACAGGGGTATTGGCACAGATACGCAGTATTTT.

This clonotype was picked up a small number of times. The chain recombines TRBV4-1 with TRBJ2-5, with a weak D call TRBD2 (6 bases). The J call may be wrong; the DNA end is better matched by TRBJ2-7. CDR3 length: 16 residues. Germline CDR1 and CDR2: MGHRA and YSYEKL. In nucleotides, the CDR3 is TGCGCCAGCAGCCGGAACGTCCGGGGGAACTACTACGAGCAGTACTTC. Translation: CASSRNVRGNYYEQYF.

The table lists this clonotype with many counts. This chain joins TRBV6-5 and TRBJ2-4, with 11 positions matching TRBD2. CDR1 and CDR2 from the germline V gene are MNHEY and SVGAGI. V trimming: 5 bases; J trimming: 8 bases; junction bases outside the gene matches: 8. CDR3 length: 15 amino acids. This CDR3 is CASSMTSGVGYIQYF. The DNA for the CDR3 is TGTGCCAGCAGTATGACTAGCGGGGTTGGGTACATTCAGTACTTC.

Many counts were recorded for this clonotype. The chain is built from TRBV11-2 and TRBJ2-5; TRBD1 aligns across 7 bases. The CDR3 covers 14 residues. The germline CDR1 and CDR2 sequences are SGHAT and FQNNGV. With 0 bases clipped from V and 7 bases from J, the junction kept 5 bases outside the gene matches. The CDR3 spells CASSLERGRGTQYF. DNA for the CDR3: TGTGCCAGCAGCTTAGAGAGGGGGCGCGGGACCCAGTACTTC.

This clonotype was seen only a few times. This chain links TRBV6-5 with TRBJ1-1; D is ambiguous. The germline CDR1 and CDR2 sequences are MNHEY and SVGAGI. The V end lost 0 bases, the J end lost 1 base, and 18 bases lay between the germline ends. This CDR3 contains 18 residues. Here the CDR3 DNA reads TGTGCCAGCAGTTACTCCGTCGGGCGGTCGGTCTGGAACACTGAAGCTTTCTTT. Translating it yields CASSYSVGRSVWNTEAFF.

The chain links TRBV7-8 to TRBJ1-2, with D possibly TRBD1 on 5 matching bases. Germline CDR1 and CDR2: SGHVS and FQNEAQ. V gave up 1 base and J gave up 5 bases, with 23 bases separating them. This CDR3 is built from 18 residues. The CDR3 reads CASSLEGWAARPLYGYTF. DNA for the CDR3: TGTGCCAGCAGCTTAGAGGGGTGGGCAGCCCGCCCTTTGTATGGCTACACCTTC.

In its sample, this clonotype was seen a few times. This sequence may be a read error, since a much larger clone differs from it by one base. The genes are TRBV5-1 and TRBJ2-1; D is perhaps TRBD2 (6 bases). The CDR3 loop spans 14 amino acids. Germline V gene data show CDR1 as SGHRS and CDR2 as YFSETQ. V gave up 3 bases and J gave up 10 bases, with 17 bases separating them. The CDR3 protein is CASSSGAGTYEQFF. DNA for the CDR3: TGCGCCAGCAGCTCGGGTGCTGGGACTTACGAGCAGTTCTTC. Combining the CDR3 with reference TRBV5-1 and TRBJ2-1 gives the whole variable domain KAGVTQTPRYLIKTRGQQVTLSCSPISGHRSVSWYQQTPGQGLQFLFEYFSETQRNKGNFPGRFSGRQFSNSRSEMNVSTLELGDSALYLCASSSGAGTYEQFFGPGTRLTVL.

With respect to this clonotype: At one of its ends the junction is not consistent with the germline gene, which may arise from a read error. This chain joins TRBV15 and TRBJ1-5, with TRBD1 identical over 7 bases. CDR1 LNHNV and CDR2 YYDKDF come from the germline V gene (reference sequence). The CDR3 length is 17 residues. The CDR3 nucleotides are TGTGCCGCCAGCGGGGGACAGACCGACTATAGCAATCAGCCCCAGCATTTT. Its protein is CAASGGQTDYSNQPQHF.

A remark on this clonotype: One base away lies a much larger clone, so this may be a sequencing read error. The V call is TRBV9, the J call TRBJ2-3; 8 bases fit TRBD2. The CDR3 has 16 residues. Germline-derived CDR1 and CDR2 are SGDLS and YYNGEE. V lost 2 bases, J lost 5 bases, and 10 bases stayed unmatched. CDR3: CASSVERGSHIDTQYF. The CDR3 DNA reads as TGTGCCAGCAGCGTTGAGCGGGGGTCCCACATAGATACGCAGTATTTT.

The J gene is TRBJ2-2, the V gene TRBV9; 8 bases match TRBD2. The germline V gene has CDR1 SGDLS and CDR2 YYNGEE. J lost 4 bases, V lost 0 bases, and 11 bases had no gene match. CDR3 length: 18 amino acids. The CDR3 nucleotides are TGTGCCAGCAGCGTAGTGGTGAGAGCGGGGGCGAGCACCGGGGAGCTGTTTTTT. Translating it yields CASSVVVRAGASTGELFF.

The chain is built from TRBV12-3 or TRBV12-4 and TRBJ2-2; 10 bases are shared with TRBD1. CDR3 size: 14 residues. V gave up 5 bases and J gave up 13 bases; unmatched junction bases: 10. DNA of the CDR3: TGTGCCAGCAGTCGAGGGACAGGGGCTCTGGGGCTGTTTTTT. Translation: CASSRGTGALGLFF.

This chain uses TRBV30 with TRBJ1-2; no clear D gene. CDR3 length: 12 amino acids. The V end was cut by 0 bases, the J end by 7 bases, with 9 bases between. Germline loops: CDR1 GTSNPN, CDR2 SVGIG (reference sequence). CDR3 amino acids: CAWSVGFGGYTF. CDR3 DNA: TGTGCCTGGAGTGTAGGTTTTGGTGGCTACACCTTC.

J is TRBJ1-6 and V is TRBV6-1, with D unclear. The CDR3 consists of 12 residues. The germline V and J ends were trimmed by 3 bases and 9 bases, with 6 bases remaining between them. Germline CDR1 reads MNHNS; CDR2 reads SASEGT. The CDR3, as DNA: TGTGCCAGCAGTGATTGGGGTTCACCCCTCCACTTT. Translated, it gives CASSDWGSPLHF.

This clonotype has just a few counts. The chain uses TRBV7-6 and TRBJ1-3, with 7 nucleotides matching TRBD1. Losses at the gene ends were 5 bases for V and 0 bases for J; bases not matched to a gene: 7. Per the germline V gene, CDR1 is SGHVS and CDR2 is FNYEAQ. The CDR3 is 16 amino acids. CDR3 region: CASSGSGTASGNTIYF. DNA of the CDR3: TGTGCCAGCAGCGGATCCGGGACAGCCTCTGGAAACACCATATATTTT.